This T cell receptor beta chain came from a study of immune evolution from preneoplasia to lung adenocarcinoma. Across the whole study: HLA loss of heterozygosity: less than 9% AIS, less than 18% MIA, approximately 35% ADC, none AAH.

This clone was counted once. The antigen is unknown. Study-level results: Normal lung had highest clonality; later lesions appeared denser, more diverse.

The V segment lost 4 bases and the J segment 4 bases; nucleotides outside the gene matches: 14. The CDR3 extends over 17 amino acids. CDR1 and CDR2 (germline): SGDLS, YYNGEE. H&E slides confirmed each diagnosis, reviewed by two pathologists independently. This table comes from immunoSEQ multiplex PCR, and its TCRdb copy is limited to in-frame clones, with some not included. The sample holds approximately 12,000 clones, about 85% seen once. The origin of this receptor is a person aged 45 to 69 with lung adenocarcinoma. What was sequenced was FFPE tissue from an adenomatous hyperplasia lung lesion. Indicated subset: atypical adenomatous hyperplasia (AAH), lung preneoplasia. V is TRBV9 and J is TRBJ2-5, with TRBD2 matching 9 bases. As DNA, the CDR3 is TGTGCCAGCAGCTCCAGCATTAGCGGGAGAGGCGGAGAGACCCAGTACTTC. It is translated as CASSSSISGRGGETQYF.